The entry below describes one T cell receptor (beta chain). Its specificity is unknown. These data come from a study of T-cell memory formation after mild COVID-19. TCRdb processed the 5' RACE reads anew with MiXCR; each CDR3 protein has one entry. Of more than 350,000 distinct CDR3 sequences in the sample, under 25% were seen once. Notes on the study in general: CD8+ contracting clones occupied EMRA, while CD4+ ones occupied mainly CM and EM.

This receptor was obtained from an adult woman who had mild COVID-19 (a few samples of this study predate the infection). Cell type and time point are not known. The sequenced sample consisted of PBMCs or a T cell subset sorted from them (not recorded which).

CDR3 amino acids: CASALSYQETQYF. DNA for the CDR3: TGTGCCAGCGCCTTAAGCTACCAAGAGACCCAGTACTTC. The chain combines TRBV6-2 or TRBV6-3 with TRBJ2-5; no definite D call. V was pared by 8 bases and J by 0 bases, with 10 bases between. This CDR3 contains 13 residues. Germline CDR1 reads MNHEY; CDR2 reads SVGEGT.